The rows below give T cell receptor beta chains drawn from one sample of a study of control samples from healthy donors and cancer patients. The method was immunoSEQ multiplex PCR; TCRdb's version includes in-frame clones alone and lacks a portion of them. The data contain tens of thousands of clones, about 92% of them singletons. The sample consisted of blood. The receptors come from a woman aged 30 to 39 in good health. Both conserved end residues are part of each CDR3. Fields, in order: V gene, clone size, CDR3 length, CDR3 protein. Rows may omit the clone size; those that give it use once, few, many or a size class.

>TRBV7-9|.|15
CASSPPARLHYEQYF
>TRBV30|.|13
CAWSVWTPNEQYF
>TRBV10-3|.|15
CAIRGDLGGGTEAFF
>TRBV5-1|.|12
CASSLANYGYTF
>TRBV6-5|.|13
CASSYGGYTEAFF
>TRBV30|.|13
CAWGQGVTGELFF
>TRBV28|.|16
CASSLLSGVVNQPQHF
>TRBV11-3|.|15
CASSLRVLGQETQYF
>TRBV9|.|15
CASSQAGTSMYEQYF
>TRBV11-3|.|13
CASAYGVNTEAFF
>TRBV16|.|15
CASSQSVSGNYGYTF
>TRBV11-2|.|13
CASSLQMAQPQHF
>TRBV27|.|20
CASSLTTPVGPLDSNQPQHF
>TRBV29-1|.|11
CSVNGGTEAFF
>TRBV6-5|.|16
CASSSERVSAYNEQFF
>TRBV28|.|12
CASSRVRTGYTF
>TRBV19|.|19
CASSSPGLSQGVSGYGYTF
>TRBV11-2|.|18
CASSDAPELAQRVGEQYF
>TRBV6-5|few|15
CATNTGWDRVYGYTF
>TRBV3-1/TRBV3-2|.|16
CASSPTLTGGIYEQYF
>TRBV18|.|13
CASSPPERQWAFF
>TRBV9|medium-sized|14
CASSTIAGVSEQFF
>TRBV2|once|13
CASQRGLNEKLFF
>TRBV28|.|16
CASSPSGLAALETQYF
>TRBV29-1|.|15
CSVGGGQGPDQPQHF
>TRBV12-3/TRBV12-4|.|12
CASSPDLDRAFF
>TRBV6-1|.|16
CASSEKGTGSNTEAFF